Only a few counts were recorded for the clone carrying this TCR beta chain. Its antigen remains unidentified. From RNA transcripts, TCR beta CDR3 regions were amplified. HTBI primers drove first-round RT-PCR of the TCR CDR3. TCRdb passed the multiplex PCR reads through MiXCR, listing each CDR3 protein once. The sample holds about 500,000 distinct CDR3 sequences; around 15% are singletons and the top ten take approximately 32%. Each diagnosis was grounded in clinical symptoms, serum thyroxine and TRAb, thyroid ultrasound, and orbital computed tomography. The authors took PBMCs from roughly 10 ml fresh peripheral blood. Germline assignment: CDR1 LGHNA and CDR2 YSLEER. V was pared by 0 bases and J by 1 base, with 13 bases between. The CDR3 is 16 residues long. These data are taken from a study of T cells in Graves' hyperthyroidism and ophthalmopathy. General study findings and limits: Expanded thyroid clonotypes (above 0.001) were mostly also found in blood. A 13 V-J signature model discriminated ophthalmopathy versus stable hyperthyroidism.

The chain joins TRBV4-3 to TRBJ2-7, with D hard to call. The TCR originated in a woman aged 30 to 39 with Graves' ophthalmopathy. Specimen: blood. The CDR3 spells CASSQEWATTSYEQYF. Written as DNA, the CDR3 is TGCGCCAGCAGCCAAGAGTGGGCGACAACTTCCTACGAGCAGTACTTC.